This T cell receptor (beta chain) came from a study of T cells in Graves' hyperthyroidism and ophthalmopathy. The length of the CDR3 is 14 residues. The germline V and J ends were trimmed by 0 bases and 3 bases, with 9 bases remaining between them. Germline V lookup: CDR1 LGHDT, CDR2 YNNKEL (reference sequence). The CDR3 regions of TCR beta were amplified from RNA transcripts. In the first-round RT-PCR of the TCR CDR3, the HTBI primer set was used. One entry per CDR3 protein, called by TCRdb with MiXCR from the multiplex PCR reads. The profile shows roughly 550,000 distinct CDR3 sequences, about 15% of them singletons. The sample holds many counts of this clonotype.

The material sequenced was blood. The TCR was taken from a woman in her twenties or thirties with Graves' ophthalmopathy. The chain is built from TRBV3-1 and TRBJ2-7, with D tentatively TRBD2 (6 bases). In DNA form, the CDR3 reads TGTGCCAGCAGCCAAGAAGGAGGGTACTACGAGCAGTACTTC. It is translated as CASSQEGGYYEQYF.